The 8 T cell receptor beta chains below come from one sample, sequenced in a study of T-cell reconstitution after alpha-beta-depleted transplantation in children (dated by TCRdb to between 2015 and 2016). Read against the paper, the sample's treatment or condition label means: allogeneic hematopoietic cell transplantation with graft depleted of TCRalphabeta T cells and CD19 B cells. Library creation used PCR. Sequencing was carried out with an Illumina HiSeq 2500. TCR library preparation used molecular barcoding, with unique molecular identifiers applied to normalize quantification of the TCRbeta repertoire. TCRdb trimmed public reads at Q25 via fastp, called clones via MiXCR and kept in-frame beta chains. Rows are combined by CDR3 protein, so each entry shows the most common genes and DNA. The sample includes tens of thousands of distinct CDR3 sequences, with around 56% observed a single time. Less than 45% of the sample is taken by the ten largest.

The sample consisted of peripheral blood, taken before TCRalphabeta/CD19-depleted stem cell transplant. The receptors derive from a boy less than two years old with SCID, due to receive a stem cell transplant.

The V and J genes are TRBV29-1 and TRBJ2-7; TRBD1 matches at 8 bases. In germline, CDR1 is SQVTM, CDR2 ANQGSEA. The trim removed 4 bases at V and 1 base at J, leaving 12 bases unmatched. CDR3 size: 16 residues. The CDR3 loop is CSVVEPGTGRSYEQYF. The DNA for the CDR3 is TGCAGCGTTGTGGAACCCGGGACAGGTCGTTCCTACGAGCAGTACTTC.

This clonotype was detected a few times. V and J are TRBV15 and TRBJ2-5; D could derive from TRBD1 or TRBD2 (5 bases each). Germline assignment: CDR1 LNHNV and CDR2 YYDKDF (reference sequence). The CDR3 sequence is 15 residues long. Trimming took off 8 bases at V and 5 bases at J, with 21 bases between the two ends. The CDR3 DNA reads TGTGCCACCTCCCGGGACGCAGGGCTCGGGGAGACCCAGTACTTC. Residues: CATSRDAGLGETQYF.

The V call is TRBV4-1, the J call TRBJ2-7, with D possibly being TRBD2 (5 bases). Trimming cost V 1 base and J 2 bases, with 15 bases left between them. CDR3 length equals 16 residues. Germline V lookup: CDR1 MGHRA, CDR2 YSYEKL. The CDR3 here is CASSQVPGSGAYEQYF. Written as DNA, the CDR3 is TGCGCCAGCAGCCAAGTTCCGGGATCTGGAGCCTACGAGCAGTACTTC.

This clonotype was seen a handful of times. The chain joins TRBV7-6 to TRBJ2-7; possibly TRBD2 for D (7 bases). Per germline, CDR1 SGHVS and CDR2 FNYEAQ. V shed 6 bases and J shed 7 bases, with 16 bases lying between them. This CDR3 has 13 residues. The CDR3 region is CASSWRGGREQYF. CDR3 in DNA: TGTGCCAGCAGTTGGAGGGGGGGCAGGGAGCAGTACTTC.

The count of this clonotype is one. J is TRBJ2-1 and V is TRBV6-1; possibly TRBD1 for D (5 bases). The V end lost 2 bases, the J end lost 8 bases, and 16 bases lay between the germline ends. The germline gives CDR1 MNHNS, CDR2 SASEGT. The CDR3 contains 15 residues. CDR3 sequence reads: CASSEMRQPAHEQFF. Written as DNA, the CDR3 is TGTGCCAGCAGTGAAATGCGACAGCCCGCCCATGAGCAGTTCTTC.

V gene TRBV4-1 combines with J gene TRBJ1-4; a weak D match, TRBD1 (5 bases). Germline V gene sequence: CDR1 MGHRA, CDR2 YSYEKL. This CDR3 is 17 amino acids long. Trimming cost V 0 bases and J 6 bases, with 17 bases left between them. The CDR3 region has the DNA TGCGCCAGCAGCCAAGAGGGCAGTTCGCTGGGGGATGAAAAACTGTTTTTT. Translating gives CASSQEGSSLGDEKLFF.

The chain uses TRBV5-1 and TRBJ1-3, with D possibly TRBD1 on 5 matching bases. Germline CDR1 and CDR2: SGHRS and YFSETQ. Trimming removed 4 bases from V and 0 bases from J, with 17 bases in between. This CDR3 has 17 amino acids. The CDR3 nucleotides read TGCGCCAGCAGCGTCGGACCCGCAGGGTCCTCTGGAAACACCATATATTTT. It yields the protein CASSVGPAGSSGNTIYF.

This clonotype was detected only a few times. This chain links TRBV12-3 or TRBV12-4 with TRBJ2-7; no definite D call. The V and J ends lost 6 bases and 1 base respectively, with 7 bases between them. This CDR3 is 12 amino acids long. As DNA, the CDR3 is TGTGCCAGCAGCCCGACGTCCTACGAGCAGTACTTC. Its translation: CASSPTSYEQYF.